Below, 25 T cell receptor beta chains from the same sample are listed, as sequenced in a study of cytomegalovirus exposure and HLA in healthy donors. The PCR made use of 60 Vbeta and 13 Jbeta primers. Clones were sequenced by immunoSEQ multiplex PCR, and TCRdb holds only the in-frame ones, with some missing. The data show roughly 160,000 clones, with 70% to 90% seen just once and 0.8% to 1% held by the top ten. The source material was PBMCs. The source is a woman in her twenties or thirties in good health and CMV-seronegative.

The gene calls are TRBV7-7 and TRBJ2-1; 9 bases line up with TRBD2. J gave up 9 bases and V 5 bases, and 11 bases lay outside the gene matches. The CDR3 covers 15 residues. The germline V gene has CDR1 SSHAT and CDR2 FNYEAQ (reference sequence). In DNA, the CDR3 is TGTGCCAGCAGCCCCACGCGCGGGAGGGTGGGTGAGCAGTTCTTC. Protein: CASSPTRGRVGEQFF.

The CDR3 nucleotides are TGTGCCAGCAGAGCCCCGGGAAGGGGACTCGGCTACACCTTC. The encoded protein is CASRAPGRGLGYTF. This chain links TRBV27 with TRBJ1-2, with D tentatively TRBD1 (5 bases). V dropped 6 bases and J dropped 8 bases, with 19 bases sitting between them. This CDR3 comprises 14 residues. Looked up from germline, CDR1 is MNHEY and CDR2 is SMNVEV (reference sequence).

The rearrangement links TRBV2 to TRBJ2-3; 8 bases are a match to TRBD2. The CDR3 is 15 amino acids. V lost 4 bases to trimming and J lost 2 bases; unmatched junction nucleotides: 5. Germline V gene sequence: CDR1 SNHLY, CDR2 FYNNEI. The CDR3 DNA follows: TGTGCCAGCAGTGTTGGCGGGGGGCCCACAGATACGCAGTATTTT. Amino acids: CASSVGGGPTDTQYF.

The V call is TRBV2, the J call TRBJ2-4, with D possibly TRBD2 on 7 matching bases. Trimming took 6 bases from V and 5 from J, leaving 8 bases between them. Looked up from germline, CDR1 is SNHLY and CDR2 is FYNNEI. This CDR3 has 12 residues. CDR3 sequence: CASRGGQNIQYF. Here the CDR3 DNA reads TGTGCCAGCAGGGGGGGGCAAAACATTCAGTACTTC.

V is TRBV18 and J is TRBJ2-7; a possible D gene is TRBD1 (5 bases). Germline-derived CDR1 and CDR2 are KGHSH and LQKENI. The CDR3 is 13 amino acids. Trimming took 4 bases from V and 0 from J, leaving 7 bases between them. CDR3 amino acids: CASSRQGSYEQYF. The CDR3 DNA reads as TGTGCCAGCTCACGGCAGGGCTCCTACGAGCAGTACTTC.

V is TRBV27 and J is TRBJ2-2, with 7 bases lining up with TRBD2. V lost 6 bases, J lost 5 bases, and 18 bases stayed unmatched. Germline CDR1 and CDR2: MNHEY and SMNVEV (reference sequence). The length of the CDR3 is 18 residues. The CDR3 DNA reads TGTGCCAGCAGCCCCGGCGGGAGTGGCGTTTCCTTAACCGGGGAGCTGTTTTTT. Amino acid sequence: CASSPGGSGVSLTGELFF.

CDR3 DNA: TGTGCCAGCAGTGGAGACAGCTTATCCGGGGAGCTGTTTTTT. Translated, it gives CASSGDSLSGELFF. V usage is TRBV2 and J usage is TRBJ2-2, with a possible D match to TRBD1 (5 bases). V was shortened by 4 bases and J by 6 bases, with 12 bases between the two germline ends. The CDR3 totals 14 residues. CDR1 and CDR2 from the germline V gene are SNHLY and FYNNEI.

The gene calls are TRBV28 and TRBJ2-7; 8 nucleotides align to TRBD1. Trimming removed 5 bases from V and 5 bases from J; junction bases left unmatched: 8. Germline loops: CDR1 MDHEN, CDR2 SYDVKM. The length of the CDR3 is 14 residues. Here the CDR3 DNA reads TGTGCCAGCAGTCCGACAGGGGATCGCCACGAGCAGTACTTC. This gives the protein CASSPTGDRHEQYF.

This clone was detected only a few times. The rearrangement joins TRBV6-5 to TRBJ1-1; D remains ambiguous. Germline V gene sequence: CDR1 MNHEY, CDR2 SVGAGI. The CDR3 totals 14 residues. With 5 bases removed from V and 10 bases from J, the gap between germline ends came to 20 bases. The CDR3 reads CASSPPEFPGRAFF. The CDR3 DNA is TGTGCCAGCAGTCCCCCGGAGTTTCCCGGCAGAGCTTTCTTT.

CDR3 in DNA: TGCGCCAGCAGGGAAGGACAGGGGACTGGAAACACCATATATTTT. Protein sequence: CASREGQGTGNTIYF. The chain joins TRBV5-1 to TRBJ1-3; 9 bases fit TRBD1. From germline, CDR1 is SGHRS and CDR2 YFSETQ. V dropped 5 bases and J dropped 2; count of bases not matched to a gene: 5. This CDR3 is built from 15 residues.

In this sample, this clone turned up once. Other nucleotide sequences from this sample produce the same CDR3. V is TRBV7-9 and J is TRBJ2-5, with 7 nucleotides matching TRBD1. V shed 2 bases and J 1 base; nucleotides not matched to a gene: 1. Germline-derived CDR1 and CDR2 are SEHNR and FQNEAQ (reference sequence). This CDR3 has 14 amino acids. CDR3 protein: CASSLTGVQETQYF. In DNA, the CDR3 is TGTGCCAGCAGCTTAACAGGGGTCCAAGAGACCCAGTACTTC.

This chain links TRBV5-1 with TRBJ2-1; D is possibly TRBD2 (6 bases). CDR3 length: 15 amino acids. V lost 8 bases to trimming and J lost 0 bases, with 15 bases between them. From germline, CDR1 is SGHRS and CDR2 YFSETQ. CDR3 in amino acids: CASGLDYSSYNEQFF. The CDR3 DNA is TGCGCCAGTGGCCTGGACTACAGCTCCTACAATGAGCAGTTCTTC.

V gene TRBV7-8 combines with J gene TRBJ2-2; tentative D call: TRBD2 (6 bases). Germline V gene sequence: CDR1 SGHVS, CDR2 FQNEAQ. The CDR3 sequence is 17 residues long. V was shortened by 5 bases and J by 2 bases, with 18 bases between the two germline ends. CDR3: CASSGTTGTFNTGELFF. Here the CDR3 DNA reads TGTGCCAGCAGCGGAACCACCGGGACTTTTAACACCGGGGAGCTGTTTTTT.

In DNA, the CDR3 is TGTGCCAGCACCCGGGACAGATATCCCACTAACTATGGCTACACCTTC. Translating gives CASTRDRYPTNYGYTF. This rearrangement joins TRBV5-8 to TRBJ1-2; 7 positions agree with TRBD1. With V trimmed by 6 bases and J by 0 bases, 11 bases remained unmatched. The CDR3 spans 16 residues. CDR1 and CDR2 from the germline V gene are SGHTS and YDEGEE.

The chain has TRBV7-9 and TRBJ1-1; D is ambiguous. CDR1 and CDR2 from the germline V gene are SEHNR and FQNEAQ (reference sequence). The V end lost 1 base, the J end lost 0 bases, and 3 bases lay between the germline ends. The CDR3 runs to 13 residues. DNA of the CDR3: TGTGCCAGCAGCTTAGATATGAACACTGAAGCTTTCTTT. This encodes CASSLDMNTEAFF.

This chain joins TRBV11-2 and TRBJ1-4; D is perhaps TRBD1 (5 bases). The germline CDR1 and CDR2 sequences are SGHAT and FQNNGV. This CDR3 contains 14 residues. V was clipped by 5 bases and J by 7 bases, with 14 bases between them. The CDR3 coding sequence is TGTGCCAGCAGCCCATGGGGCAGCGCTGAAAAACTGTTTTTT. Protein sequence: CASSPWGSAEKLFF.

The chain is built from TRBV19 and TRBJ2-7; D is possibly TRBD1 (6 bases). The V end was cut by 4 bases, the J end by 7 bases, with 17 bases between. The CDR3 consists of 14 residues. Germline V gene lookup returns CDR1 LNHDA and CDR2 SQIVND (reference sequence). The CDR3 DNA is TGTGCCAGTAGTAGTAATACAGGGTGGAGAGAGCAGTACTTC. It codes for CASSSNTGWREQYF.

The CDR3 sequence is CASSFPLSGKSSYNEQFF. The CDR3 DNA sequence: TGTGCCAGCAGCTTCCCCCTTAGCGGGAAGAGCTCCTACAATGAGCAGTTCTTC. The chain couples TRBV7-9 to TRBJ2-1; 8 bases match TRBD2. The CDR3 runs to 18 residues. With V trimmed by 3 bases and J by 0 bases, 10 bases remained unmatched. The germline gives CDR1 SEHNR, CDR2 FQNEAQ (reference sequence).

This clone appeared once. The rearrangement joins TRBV7-2 to TRBJ2-7; TRBD1 is a possible D gene (6 bases). V lost 3 bases, J lost 6 bases, and 21 bases lay in between. The CDR3 extends over 16 amino acids. Germline CDR1 reads SGHTA; CDR2 reads FQGNSA. In DNA form, the CDR3 reads TGTGCCAGCAGCTTTGGCGCCCCGGACAGAGGGGCCGAGCAGTACTTC. It specifies CASSFGAPDRGAEQYF.

This clone was found a few times. The chain has TRBV4-3 and TRBJ1-1; D is uncertain. This CDR3 is built from 15 residues. Per the germline V gene, CDR1 is LGHNA and CDR2 is YSLEER. Deletions cut 0 bases from V and 4 bases from J, with 12 bases between. The CDR3 region has the DNA TGCGCCAGCAGCCAAGACGAAGGAGGAGGCACTGAAGCTTTCTTT. Translating it yields CASSQDEGGGTEAFF.

The chain uses TRBV7-2 and TRBJ1-2, with 8 bases fitting TRBD1. CDR1 is SGHTA, CDR2 FQGNSA, per germline. The CDR3 runs to 13 residues. V was pared by 4 bases and J by 5 bases, with 3 bases of the junction left unmatched. This CDR3 is CASSSRQGYGYTF. Written as DNA, the CDR3 is TGTGCCAGCAGCTCGCGACAGGGGTATGGCTACACCTTC.

This clone appeared a single time. V and J are TRBV5-1 and TRBJ1-2; D is uncertain. The CDR3 is 14 amino acids. The V end was cut by 0 bases, the J end by 8 bases, with 14 bases between. Germline V gives CDR1 SGHRS, CDR2 YFSETQ. The CDR3 is CASSLDAYPRGYTF. The CDR3 DNA is TGCGCCAGCAGCTTGGACGCCTACCCGCGGGGCTACACCTTC.

V gene TRBV5-1 combines with J gene TRBJ2-3; D is perhaps TRBD1 (5 bases). Trimming pared 7 bases from V and 1 base from J, leaving 19 bases between. Germline V gene lookup returns CDR1 SGHRS and CDR2 YFSETQ. The CDR3 sequence is 16 residues long. The CDR3 region is CASSLLRLGGTDTQYF. The CDR3 coding sequence is TGCGCCAGCTCCCTTCTCAGGCTAGGGGGCACAGATACGCAGTATTTT.

The chain couples TRBV30 to TRBJ1-1; D is possibly TRBD1 (5 bases). With 0 bases removed from V and 5 bases from J, the gap between germline ends came to 16 bases. CDR3 length equals 15 residues. Germline assignment: CDR1 GTSNPN and CDR2 SVGIG (reference sequence). CDR3 nucleotide sequence: TGTGCCTGGAGTGTACCTTTATCGGGGGGAACTGAAGCTTTCTTT. Protein sequence: CAWSVPLSGGTEAFF. The whole variable domain, filled in from reference TRBV30 and TRBJ1-1, reads SQTIHQWPATLVQPVGSPLSLECTVEGTSNPNLYWYRQAAGRGLQLLFYSVGIGQISSEVPQNLSASRPQDRQFILSSKKLLLSDSGFYLCAWSVPLSGGTEAFFGQGTRLTVV.

The CDR3 nucleotides read TGTGCCAGCAGTTTCGTTGACAGGAATAATTCACCCCTCCACTTT. Translation gives CASSFVDRNNSPLHF. This sequence joins TRBV28 and TRBJ1-6; a possible D gene is TRBD1 (6 bases). This CDR3 has 15 amino acids. V lost 3 bases to trimming and J lost 5 bases, with 11 bases between them. From germline, CDR1 is MDHEN and CDR2 SYDVKM.